This T cell receptor (beta chain) was identified in a study of cytomegalovirus exposure and HLA in healthy donors. Whole-study context: Earlier results showed roughly 110 million unique TCR beta sequences derived from approximately 180 million T cells.

PCR involved 60 Vbeta and 13 Jbeta primers. The table came from immunoSEQ multiplex PCR; TCRdb's copy has only in-frame clones and leaves some out. The sample table sets out about 77,000 clones. Findings and caveats of the study: There were some V segments, including TRBV6-2 and TRBV6-3, excluded as indistinguishable. Reportedly, a later analysis found an Asian-associated ancestry cluster had fewer N-insertions than the roughly 700-donor mean.

Turning to this clone: The antigen is not known.

CDR1 and CDR2 (germline): GTSNPN, SVGIG (reference sequence). The CDR3 totals 15 residues. The V and J ends lost 1 base and 3 bases respectively, with 15 bases between them. The clonotype comes from a man aged 50-60 years in good health and CMV-seropositive. The chain has TRBV30 and TRBJ1-2; TRBD1 is a possible D gene (5 bases). Sample: PBMCs. The CDR3 is CAWSGGEGLDYGYTF. The DNA of the CDR3 is TGTGCCTGGAGTGGGGGGGAGGGCCTAGACTATGGCTACACCTTC.